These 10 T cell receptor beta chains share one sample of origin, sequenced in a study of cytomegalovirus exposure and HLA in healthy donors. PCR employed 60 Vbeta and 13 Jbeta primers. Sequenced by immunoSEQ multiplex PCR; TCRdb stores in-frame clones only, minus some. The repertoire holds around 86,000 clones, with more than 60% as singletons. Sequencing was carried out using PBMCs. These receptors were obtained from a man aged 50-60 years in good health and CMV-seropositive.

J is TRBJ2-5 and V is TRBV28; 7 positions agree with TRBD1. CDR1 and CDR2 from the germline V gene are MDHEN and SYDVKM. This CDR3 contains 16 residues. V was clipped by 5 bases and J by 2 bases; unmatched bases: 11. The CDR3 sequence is CASSVPQGPVQETQYF. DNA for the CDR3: TGTGCCAGCAGTGTCCCACAGGGGCCGGTTCAAGAGACCCAGTACTTC.

The CDR3: CASSSSRTGRRPGFYEQYF. CDR3 bases: TGTGCCAGCAGTTCTTCCAGGACAGGGCGGCGTCCGGGGTTCTACGAGCAGTACTTC. The J gene is TRBJ2-7, the V gene TRBV28, with TRBD1 matching over 8 bases. CDR3 size: 19 residues. The germline gives CDR1 MDHEN, CDR2 SYDVKM. V trimming: 4 bases; J trimming: 3 bases; junction bases outside the gene matches: 20.

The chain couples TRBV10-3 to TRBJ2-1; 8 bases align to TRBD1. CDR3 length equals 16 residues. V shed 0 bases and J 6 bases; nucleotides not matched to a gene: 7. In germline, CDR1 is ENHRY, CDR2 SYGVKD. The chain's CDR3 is CAISESQTGGFNEQFF. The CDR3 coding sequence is TGTGCCATCAGTGAGTCTCAAACAGGGGGATTCAATGAGCAGTTCTTC.

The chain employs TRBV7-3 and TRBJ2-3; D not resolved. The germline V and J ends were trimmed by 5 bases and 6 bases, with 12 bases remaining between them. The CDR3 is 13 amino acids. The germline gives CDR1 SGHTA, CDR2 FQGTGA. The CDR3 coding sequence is TGTGCCAGCAGCCCGCAGGCGTCCGATACGCAGTATTTT. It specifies CASSPQASDTQYF.

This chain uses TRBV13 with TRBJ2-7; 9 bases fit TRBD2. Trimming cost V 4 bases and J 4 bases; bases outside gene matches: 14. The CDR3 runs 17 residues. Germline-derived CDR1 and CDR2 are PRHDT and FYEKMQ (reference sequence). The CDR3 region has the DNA TGTGCCAGCAGCTCGGGACTAGCCGACCCAGGGCATTACGAGCAGTACTTC. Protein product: CASSSGLADPGHYEQYF.

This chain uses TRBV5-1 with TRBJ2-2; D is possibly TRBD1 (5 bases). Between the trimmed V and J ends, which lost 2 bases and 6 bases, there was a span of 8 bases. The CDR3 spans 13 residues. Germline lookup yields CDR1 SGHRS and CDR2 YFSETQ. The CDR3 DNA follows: TGCGCCAGCAGCTTCCAGGGTTCCGGGGAGCTGTTTTTT. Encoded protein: CASSFQGSGELFF.

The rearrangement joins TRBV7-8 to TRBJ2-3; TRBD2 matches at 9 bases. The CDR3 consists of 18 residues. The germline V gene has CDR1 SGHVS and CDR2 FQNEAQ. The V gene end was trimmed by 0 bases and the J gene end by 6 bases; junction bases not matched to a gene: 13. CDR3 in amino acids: CASSLAMAGGPFLDTQYF. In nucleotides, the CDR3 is TGTGCCAGCAGCTTAGCGATGGCGGGAGGGCCCTTTCTGGATACGCAGTATTTT.

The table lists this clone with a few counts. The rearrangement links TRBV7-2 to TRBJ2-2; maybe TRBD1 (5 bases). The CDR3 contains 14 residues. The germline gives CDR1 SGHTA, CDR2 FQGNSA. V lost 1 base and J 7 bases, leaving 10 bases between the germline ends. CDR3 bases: TGTGCCAGCAGCTTAGGCCAGGGTATCGGGGAGCTGTTTTTT. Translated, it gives CASSLGQGIGELFF.

CDR3 loop: CASSMGQGGEQYF. CDR3 in DNA: TGCGCCAGCAGCATGGGACAGGGGGGCGAGCAGTACTTC. The chain uses TRBV4-3 and TRBJ2-7; 11 bases fit TRBD1. V lost 5 bases and J lost 6; bases outside the gene matches: 3. This CDR3 region has 13 residues. Germline CDR1 and CDR2: LGHNA and YSLEER.

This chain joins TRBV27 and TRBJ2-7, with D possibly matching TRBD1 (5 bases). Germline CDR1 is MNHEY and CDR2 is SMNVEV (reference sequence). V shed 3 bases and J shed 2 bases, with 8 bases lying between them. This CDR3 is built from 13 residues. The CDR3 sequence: CASSFGAPYEQYF. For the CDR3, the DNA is TGTGCCAGCAGTTTTGGGGCGCCCTACGAGCAGTACTTC.